A single sample gave rise to the 2 T cell receptor beta chains below, sequenced in a study of control samples from healthy donors and cancer patients. Generated by immunoSEQ multiplex PCR, the TCRdb table keeps only in-frame clones and is missing some. This sample carries roughly 120,000 clones, about 95% of them seen once, and the ten largest clones take about 4%. The sample taken for sequencing was blood. The source of these receptors is a man younger than 40 in good health.

The rearrangement joins TRBV5-6 to TRBJ2-7, with a possible D match to TRBD1 (5 bases). V dropped 1 base and J dropped 5 bases, with 10 bases sitting between them. From germline, CDR1 is SGHDT and CDR2 YYEEEE. The CDR3 loop spans 13 amino acids. The CDR3 loop reads CASSLRGGDEQYF. The CDR3 coding sequence is TGTGCCAGCAGCTTGAGGGGTGGAGACGAGCAGTACTTC. Full variable domain (missing parts from reference TRBV5-6 and TRBJ2-7): DAGVTQSPTHLIKTRGQQVTLRCSPKSGHDTVSWYQQALGQGPQFIFQYYEEEERQRGNFPDRFSGHQFPNYSSELNVNALLLGDSALYLCASSLRGGDEQYFGPGTRLTVT.

The chain has TRBV7-2 and TRBJ1-4; the D gene is possibly TRBD1 (5 bases). Germline V CDR1 and CDR2: SGHTA, FQGNSA. Deletions cut 5 bases from V and 3 bases from J, with 22 bases between. This CDR3 spans 18 amino acids. The CDR3 DNA reads as TGTGCCAGCAGCCTCCCCGGGGCCAGCCAATTCTCTAATGAAAAACTGTTTTTT. Its protein is CASSLPGASQFSNEKLFF.